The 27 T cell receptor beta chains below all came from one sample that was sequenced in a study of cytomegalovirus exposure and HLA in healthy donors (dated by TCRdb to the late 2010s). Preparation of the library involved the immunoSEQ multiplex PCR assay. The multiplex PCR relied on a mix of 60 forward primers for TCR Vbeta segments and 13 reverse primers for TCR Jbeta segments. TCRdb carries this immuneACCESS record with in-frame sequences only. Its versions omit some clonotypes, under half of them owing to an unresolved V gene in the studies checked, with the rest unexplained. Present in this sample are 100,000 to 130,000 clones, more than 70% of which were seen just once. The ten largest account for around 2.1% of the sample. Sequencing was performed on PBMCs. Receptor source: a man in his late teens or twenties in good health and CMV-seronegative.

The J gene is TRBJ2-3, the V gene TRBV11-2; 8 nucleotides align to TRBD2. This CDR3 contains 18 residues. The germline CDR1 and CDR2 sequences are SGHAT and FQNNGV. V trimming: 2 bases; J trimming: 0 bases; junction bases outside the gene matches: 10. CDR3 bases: TGTGCCAGCAGCTTACCCCGGGGGGGGCTTAGAAGCACAGATACGCAGTATTTT. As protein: CASSLPRGGLRSTDTQYF.

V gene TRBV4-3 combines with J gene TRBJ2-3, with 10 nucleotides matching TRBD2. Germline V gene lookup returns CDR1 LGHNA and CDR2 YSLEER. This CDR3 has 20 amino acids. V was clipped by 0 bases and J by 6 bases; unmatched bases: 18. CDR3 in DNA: TGCGCCAGCAGCCAAGATGGGGCCAGCGGGGGGGCCGGCCCATGGGATACGCAGTATTTT. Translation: CASSQDGASGGAGPWDTQYF.

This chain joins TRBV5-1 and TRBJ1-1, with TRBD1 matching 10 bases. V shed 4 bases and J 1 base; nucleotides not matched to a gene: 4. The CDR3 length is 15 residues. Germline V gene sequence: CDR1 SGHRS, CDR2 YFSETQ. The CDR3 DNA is TGCGCCAGCAGCGAGACAGGGGGCTGGAACACTGAAGCTTTCTTT. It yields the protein CASSETGGWNTEAFF.

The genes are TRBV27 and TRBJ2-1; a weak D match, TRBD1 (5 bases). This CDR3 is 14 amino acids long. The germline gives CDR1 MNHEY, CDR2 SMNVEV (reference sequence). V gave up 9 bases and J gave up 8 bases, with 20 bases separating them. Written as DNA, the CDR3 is TGTGCCAGTGCCCCTTTGGGGCCTGGCTATGAGCAGTTCTTC. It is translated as CASAPLGPGYEQFF.

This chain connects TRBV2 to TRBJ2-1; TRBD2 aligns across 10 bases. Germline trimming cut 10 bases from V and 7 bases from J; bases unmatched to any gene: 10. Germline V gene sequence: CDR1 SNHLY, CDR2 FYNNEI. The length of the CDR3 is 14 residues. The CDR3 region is CAKAGTSVRNEQFF. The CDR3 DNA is TGTGCCAAAGCCGGGACTAGCGTGCGGAATGAGCAGTTCTTC.

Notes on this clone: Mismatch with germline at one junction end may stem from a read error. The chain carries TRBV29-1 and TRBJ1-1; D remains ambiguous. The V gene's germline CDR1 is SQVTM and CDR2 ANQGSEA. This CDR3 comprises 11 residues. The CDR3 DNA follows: TGCAGCGCTGAAGTGGCCACTGAAGCTTTCTTT. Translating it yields CSAEVATEAFF.

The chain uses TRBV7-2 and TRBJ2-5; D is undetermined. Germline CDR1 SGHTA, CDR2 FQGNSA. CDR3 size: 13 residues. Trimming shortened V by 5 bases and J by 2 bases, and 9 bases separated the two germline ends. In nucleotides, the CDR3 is TGTGCCAGCAGCACCCGTAGTCAAGAGACCCAGTACTTC. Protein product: CASSTRSQETQYF.

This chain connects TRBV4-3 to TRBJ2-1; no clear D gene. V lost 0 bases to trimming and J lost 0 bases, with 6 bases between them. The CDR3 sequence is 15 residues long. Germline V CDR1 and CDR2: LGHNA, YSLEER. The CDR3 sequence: CASSQDRVSYNEQFF. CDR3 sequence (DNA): TGCGCCAGCAGCCAAGACCGTGTCTCCTACAATGAGCAGTTCTTC.

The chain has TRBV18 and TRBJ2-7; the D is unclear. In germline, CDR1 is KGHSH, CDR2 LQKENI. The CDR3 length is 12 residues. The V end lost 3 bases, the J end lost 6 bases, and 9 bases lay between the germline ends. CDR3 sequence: CASSPLTGEQYF. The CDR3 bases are TGTGCCAGCTCACCTCTTACGGGCGAGCAGTACTTC.

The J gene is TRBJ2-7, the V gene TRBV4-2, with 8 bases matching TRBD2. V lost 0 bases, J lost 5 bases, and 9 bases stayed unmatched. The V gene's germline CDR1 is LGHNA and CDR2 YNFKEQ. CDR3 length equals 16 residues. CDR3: CASSQDRGGMAHEQYF. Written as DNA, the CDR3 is TGTGCCAGCAGCCAAGATCGGGGGGGAATGGCCCACGAGCAGTACTTC.

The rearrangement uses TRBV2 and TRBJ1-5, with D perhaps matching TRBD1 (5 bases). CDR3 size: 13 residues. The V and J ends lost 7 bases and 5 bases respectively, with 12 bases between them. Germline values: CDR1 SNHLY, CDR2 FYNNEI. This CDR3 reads CASTARADQPQHF. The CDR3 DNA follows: TGTGCCAGCACGGCCAGGGCGGATCAGCCCCAGCATTTT. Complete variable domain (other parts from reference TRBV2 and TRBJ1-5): EPEVTQTPSHQVTQMGQEVILRCVPISNHLYFYWYRQILGQKVEFLVSFYNNEISEKSEIFDDQFSVERPDGSNFTLKIRSTKLEDSAMYFCASTARADQPQHFGDGTRLSIL.

CDR3 nucleotides: TGTGCCAGCTCACCAGACAGGAGCACAGATACGCAGTATTTT. Its protein is CASSPDRSTDTQYF. V gene TRBV18 combines with J gene TRBJ2-3; the D gene is possibly TRBD1 (6 bases). The germline V gene encodes CDR1 KGHSH and CDR2 LQKENI. This CDR3 contains 14 residues. V lost 2 bases, J lost 0 bases, and 6 bases lay in between.

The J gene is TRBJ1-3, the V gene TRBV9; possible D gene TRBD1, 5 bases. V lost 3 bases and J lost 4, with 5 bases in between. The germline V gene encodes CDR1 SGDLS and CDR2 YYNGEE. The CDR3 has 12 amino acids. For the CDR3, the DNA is TGTGCCAGCAGCGAGGGGGGAAACACCATATATTTT. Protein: CASSEGGNTIYF.

The CDR3 DNA sequence: TGTGCCAGCAGCCGGACTAATTTGAACACCGGGGAGCTGTTTTTT. Translating gives CASSRTNLNTGELFF. The J gene is TRBJ2-2, the V gene TRBV6-5; D may be TRBD2 (6 bases). Germline assignment: CDR1 MNHEY and CDR2 SVGAGI. The germline V and J ends were trimmed by 6 bases and 1 base, with 12 bases remaining between them. This CDR3 is 15 amino acids long.

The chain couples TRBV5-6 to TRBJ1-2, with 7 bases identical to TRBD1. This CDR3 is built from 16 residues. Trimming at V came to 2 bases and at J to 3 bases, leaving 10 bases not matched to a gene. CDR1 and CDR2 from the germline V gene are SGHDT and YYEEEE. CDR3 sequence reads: CASSFDRGLSDYGYTF. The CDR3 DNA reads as TGTGCCAGCAGCTTTGATAGGGGGCTGAGTGACTATGGCTACACCTTC.

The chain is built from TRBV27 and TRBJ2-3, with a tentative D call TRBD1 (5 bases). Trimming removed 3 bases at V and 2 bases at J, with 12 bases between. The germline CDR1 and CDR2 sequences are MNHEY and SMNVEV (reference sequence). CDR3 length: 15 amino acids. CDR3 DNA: TGTGCCAGCAGTTTTTCGACAGTTCCCACAGATACGCAGTATTTT. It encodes CASSFSTVPTDTQYF.

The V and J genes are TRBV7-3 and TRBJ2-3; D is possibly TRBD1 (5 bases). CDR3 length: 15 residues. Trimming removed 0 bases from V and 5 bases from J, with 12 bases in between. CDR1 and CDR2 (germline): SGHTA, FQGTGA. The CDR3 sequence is CASSLTGASGDTQYF. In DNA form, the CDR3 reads TGTGCCAGCAGCTTAACAGGGGCCTCAGGAGATACGCAGTATTTT.

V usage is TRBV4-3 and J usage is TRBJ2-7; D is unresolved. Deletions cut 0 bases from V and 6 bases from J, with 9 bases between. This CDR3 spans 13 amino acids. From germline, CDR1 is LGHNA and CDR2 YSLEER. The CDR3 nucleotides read TGCGCCAGCAGCCAAGAATCGAGAGGCGAGCAGTACTTC. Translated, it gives CASSQESRGEQYF.

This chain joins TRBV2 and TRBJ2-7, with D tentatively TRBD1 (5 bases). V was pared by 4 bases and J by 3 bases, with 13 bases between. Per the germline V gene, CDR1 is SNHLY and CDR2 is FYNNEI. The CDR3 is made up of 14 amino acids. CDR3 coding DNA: TGTGCCAGCAGTGTGGACACGACCTTCTACGAGCAGTACTTC. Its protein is CASSVDTTFYEQYF.

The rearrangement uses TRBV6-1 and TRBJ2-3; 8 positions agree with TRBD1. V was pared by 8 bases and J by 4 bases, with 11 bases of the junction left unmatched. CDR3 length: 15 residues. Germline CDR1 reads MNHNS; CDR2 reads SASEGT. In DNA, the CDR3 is TGTGCCAGCGGAAAGGGGCAGGGGGCCTCAGATACGCAGTATTTT. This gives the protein CASGKGQGASDTQYF.

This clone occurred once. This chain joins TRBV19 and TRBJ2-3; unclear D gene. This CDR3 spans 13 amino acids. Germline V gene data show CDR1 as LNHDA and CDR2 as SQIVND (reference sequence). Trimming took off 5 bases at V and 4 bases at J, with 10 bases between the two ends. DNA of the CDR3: TGTGCCAGTAGTTTCCTAGTCGCAGATACGCAGTATTTT. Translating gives CASSFLVADTQYF.

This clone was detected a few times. CDR3 sequence reads: CASSNPGQDEQFF. For the CDR3, the DNA is TGTGCCAGCAGCAATCCAGGGCAGGATGAGCAGTTCTTC. The chain uses TRBV5-4 and TRBJ2-1; D possibly corresponds to TRBD1 (5 bases). Germline values: CDR1 SGHNT, CDR2 YYREEE (reference sequence). V was pared by 4 bases and J by 8 bases, with 13 bases between. The CDR3 extends over 13 amino acids.

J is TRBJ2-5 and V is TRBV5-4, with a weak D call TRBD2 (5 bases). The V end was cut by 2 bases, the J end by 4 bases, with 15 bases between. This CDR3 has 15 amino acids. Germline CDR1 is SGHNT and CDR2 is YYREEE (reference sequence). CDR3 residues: CASSFPGIRPETQYF. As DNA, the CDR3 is TGTGCCAGCAGCTTCCCCGGGATTCGTCCAGAGACCCAGTACTTC.

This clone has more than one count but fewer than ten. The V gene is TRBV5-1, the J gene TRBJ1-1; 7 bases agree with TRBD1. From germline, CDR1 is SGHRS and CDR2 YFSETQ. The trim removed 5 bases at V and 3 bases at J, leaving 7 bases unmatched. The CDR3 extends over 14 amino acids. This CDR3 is CASSTVRGDTEAFF. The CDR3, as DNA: TGCGCCAGCAGTACCGTCAGGGGGGACACTGAAGCTTTCTTT.

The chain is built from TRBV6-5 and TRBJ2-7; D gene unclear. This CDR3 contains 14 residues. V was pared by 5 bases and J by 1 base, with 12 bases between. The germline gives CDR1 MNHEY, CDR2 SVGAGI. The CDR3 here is CASSPSTPSYEQYF. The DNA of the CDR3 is TGTGCCAGCAGTCCGTCGACACCATCCTACGAGCAGTACTTC.

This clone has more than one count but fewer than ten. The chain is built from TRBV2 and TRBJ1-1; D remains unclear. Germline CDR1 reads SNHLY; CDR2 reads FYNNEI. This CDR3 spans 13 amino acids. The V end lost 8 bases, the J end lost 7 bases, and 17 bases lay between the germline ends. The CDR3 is CASGLKSFGEAFF. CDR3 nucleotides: TGTGCCAGCGGACTTAAAAGCTTCGGTGAAGCTTTCTTT. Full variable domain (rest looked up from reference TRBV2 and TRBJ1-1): EPEVTQTPSHQVTQMGQEVILRCVPISNHLYFYWYRQILGQKVEFLVSFYNNEISEKSEIFDDQFSVERPDGSNFTLKIRSTKLEDSAMYFCASGLKSFGEAFFGQGTRLTVV.

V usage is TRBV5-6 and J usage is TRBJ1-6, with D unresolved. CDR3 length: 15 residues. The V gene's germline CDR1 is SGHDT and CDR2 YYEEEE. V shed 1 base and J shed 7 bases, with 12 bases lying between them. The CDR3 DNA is TGTGCCAGCAGCTTGACCCGGTCTCAAAATTCACCCCTCCACTTT. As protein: CASSLTRSQNSPLHF.